The 3 T cell receptor beta chains in this list originate from one sample, sequenced in a study of metastatic and nonmetastatic thyroid tumors. MiXCR reprocessed the PCR reads for TCRdb. The sample consists of over 50,000 clones, more than 25% of them appearing once. Prior to thyroid surgery, none of the patients had received any treatment. Material for sequencing was blood. The receptors shown here come from a female donor with papillary thyroid cancer or a benign thyroid nodule (not recorded which). Some clones in this sample may be carry-over from other donors' samples.

The rearrangement links TRBV27 to TRBJ1-1; D not resolved. There are 14 residues in the CDR3. V lost 3 bases and J 3 bases, leaving 11 bases between the germline ends. Germline V gene lookup returns CDR1 MNHEY and CDR2 SMNVEV (reference sequence). The CDR3 loop reads CASSLNRADTEAFF. Written as DNA, the CDR3 is TGTGCCAGCAGTTTGAATAGGGCGGACACTGAAGCTTTCTTT.

The chain has TRBV11-2 and TRBJ2-7; tentatively, D is TRBD1 or TRBD2 (5 bases each). The CDR3 runs 16 residues. Germline V gene data show CDR1 as SGHAT and CDR2 as FQNNGV. The V and J ends lost 5 bases and 5 bases respectively, with 22 bases between them. CDR3 sequence: CASSPPTGAGRDEQYF. In nucleotides, the CDR3 is TGTGCCAGCAGCCCACCAACCGGGGCAGGTCGCGACGAGCAGTACTTC. Combining the CDR3 with reference TRBV11-2 and TRBJ2-7 gives the whole variable domain EAGVAQSPRYKIIEKRQSVAFWCNPISGHATLYWYQQILGQGPKLLIQFQNNGVVDDSQLPKDRFSAERLKGVDSTLKIQPAKLEDSAVYLCASSPPTGAGRDEQYFGPGTRLTVT.

This clone was counted between two and nine times. Written as DNA, the CDR3 is TGTGCCACCAGCAGAGATTTCGGACAGACCTATGGCTACACCTTC. It codes for CATSRDFGQTYGYTF. The chain recombines TRBV15 with TRBJ1-2; weak D call: TRBD1 (6 bases). CDR1 and CDR2 from the germline V gene are LNHNV and YYDKDF (reference sequence). V lost 0 bases to trimming and J lost 4 bases, with 12 bases between them. The CDR3 is 15 residues long.